The 26 T cell receptor beta chains below come from one sample, sequenced in a study of blood T cell repertoires in COVID-19. The table came from immunoSEQ multiplex PCR; TCRdb's copy has only in-frame clones and leaves some out. The sample has 450,000 to 500,000 clones, roughly 87% seen once. Sequencing used PBMCs or T cells enriched from blood (not recorded which). Receptor source: a woman younger than 35 who had recovered from COVID-19.

The rearrangement links TRBV27 to TRBJ1-1, with a weak D call TRBD1 (5 bases). The CDR3 extends over 12 amino acids. V was trimmed by 8 bases and J by 5 bases, leaving 12 bases between them. Germline V gives CDR1 MNHEY, CDR2 SMNVEV (reference sequence). CDR3 sequence: CASSMGGTEAFF. CDR3 bases: TGTGCCAGCTCAATGGGGGGGACTGAAGCTTTCTTT.

There are a few counts of this clone. This rearrangement joins TRBV4-1 to TRBJ2-7; perhaps TRBD1 as D (6 bases). Trimming took off 3 bases at V and 2 bases at J, with 11 bases between the two ends. CDR1 and CDR2 from the germline V gene are MGHRA and YSYEKL. The CDR3 contains 14 residues. CDR3 DNA sequence: TGCGCCAGCAGCCAGCCGGACAGAGCCTACGAGCAGTACTTC. It codes for CASSQPDRAYEQYF.

The rearrangement joins TRBV4-1 to TRBJ2-7; 8 nucleotides align to TRBD1. The CDR3 is made up of 15 amino acids. The V gene end was trimmed by 3 bases and the J gene end by 3 bases; junction bases not matched to a gene: 7. CDR1 is MGHRA and CDR2 is YSYEKL in the germline V gene. The CDR3 sequence: CASSQVPGQDYEQYF. CDR3 DNA sequence: TGCGCCAGCAGCCAGGTCCCGGGACAGGACTACGAGCAGTACTTC.

This clone was observed once. The chain employs TRBV27 and TRBJ1-2; 7 positions agree with TRBD1. The J segment lost 1 base and the V segment lost 0 bases, leaving 5 bases of the junction unmatched. This CDR3 is built from 16 residues. Looked up from germline, CDR1 is MNHEY and CDR2 is SMNVEV (reference sequence). The CDR3: CASSLSLGTVNYGYTF. The CDR3 DNA sequence: TGTGCCAGCAGTTTATCTTTGGGGACAGTTAACTATGGCTACACCTTC.

The CDR3 sequence is CASGAPRLHTGELFF. In nucleotides, the CDR3 is TGTGCCAGCGGGGCTCCCCGGCTTCACACCGGGGAGCTGTTTTTT. This chain links TRBV2 with TRBJ2-2; D possibly corresponds to TRBD1 (5 bases). The CDR3 is made up of 15 amino acids. Looked up from germline, CDR1 is SNHLY and CDR2 is FYNNEI. The germline V and J ends were trimmed by 8 bases and 3 bases, with 16 bases remaining between them.

The chain is built from TRBV5-1 and TRBJ2-5, with 10 bases lining up with TRBD2. This CDR3 is 14 amino acids long. CDR1 is SGHRS and CDR2 is YFSETQ in the germline V gene. Germline trimming cut 4 bases from V and 5 bases from J; bases unmatched to any gene: 5. The CDR3 coding sequence is TGCGCCAGCAGCCAGCGGGGGGGCCCTGAGACCCAGTACTTC. It codes for CASSQRGGPETQYF.

The CDR3 DNA is TGTGCCAGCAGCAAAAAGGGAGAAGGGTTAAGAGTGGGGCAGCCCCAGCATTTT. Its protein product is CASSKKGEGLRVGQPQHF. The chain combines TRBV21-1 with TRBJ1-5. TRBV21-1 is a recognized pseudogene. The CDR3 covers 18 residues.

This chain uses TRBV6-5 with TRBJ2-7; no definite D call. This CDR3 has 16 residues. CDR1 and CDR2 from the germline V gene are MNHEY and SVGAGI. Deletions cut 3 bases from V and 4 bases from J, with 19 bases between. This chain's CDR3 is CASSYYPIPSIYEQYF. CDR3 bases: TGTGCCAGCAGTTATTACCCCATACCATCTATTTACGAGCAGTACTTC.

The chain is built from TRBV7-9 and TRBJ2-6; the D is unclear. The CDR3 spans 15 residues. Per germline, CDR1 SEHNR and CDR2 FQNEAQ (reference sequence). V shed 2 bases and J shed 4 bases, with 9 bases lying between them. The CDR3 region is CASSLSGAGANVLTF. As DNA, the CDR3 is TGTGCCAGCAGCTTATCAGGTGCCGGGGCCAACGTCCTGACTTTC.

The chain uses TRBV30 and TRBJ2-7, with D possibly being TRBD1 (6 bases). The length of the CDR3 is 13 residues. The V end lost 2 bases, the J end lost 5 bases, and 13 bases lay between the germline ends. Germline V gene sequence: CDR1 GTSNPN, CDR2 SVGIG (reference sequence). This CDR3 reads CAWSRGIKDEQYF. CDR3 sequence (DNA): TGTGCCTGGAGTAGGGGGATTAAAGACGAGCAGTACTTC.

V and J are TRBV7-8 and TRBJ1-2; perhaps TRBD1 as D (6 bases). The CDR3 contains 14 residues. V was trimmed by 2 bases and J by 2 bases, leaving 9 bases between them. Germline V gives CDR1 SGHVS, CDR2 FQNEAQ. CDR3 in amino acids: CASSLQTGNYGYTF. CDR3 DNA sequence: TGTGCCAGCAGCTTACAAACAGGGAACTATGGCTACACCTTC.

V and J are TRBV5-1 and TRBJ1-2; D possibly corresponds to TRBD1 (5 bases). Germline V gives CDR1 SGHRS, CDR2 YFSETQ. The CDR3 length is 14 residues. Trimming took 3 bases from V and 8 from J, leaving 17 bases between them. Here the CDR3 DNA reads TGCGCCAGCAGCTCGACCCAGGGATCCGTCGGCTACACCTTC. Translation: CASSSTQGSVGYTF.

This clone was found once. V gene TRBV7-2 combines with J gene TRBJ1-6; D is perhaps TRBD1 (5 bases). CDR3 length: 18 residues. The V gene lost 2 bases and the J gene lost 4 bases, with 18 bases spanning the gap. The V gene's germline CDR1 is SGHTA and CDR2 FQGNSA. The CDR3 protein is CASSLKGLQSRYNSPLHF. The CDR3 nucleotides read TGTGCCAGCAGCTTAAAGGGACTTCAGTCGAGGTATAATTCACCCCTCCACTTT.

The table lists this clone with a count of one. The V and J genes are TRBV7-8 and TRBJ2-2; tentative D call: TRBD2 (7 bases). This CDR3 is built from 14 residues. Germline assignment: CDR1 SGHVS and CDR2 FQNEAQ. Trimming stripped 5 bases from V and 5 bases from J, with 12 bases between. This CDR3 reads CASSRGAATGELFF. The CDR3 nucleotides are TGTGCCAGCAGCCGGGGGGCGGCGACCGGGGAGCTGTTTTTT.

V gene TRBV7-8 combines with J gene TRBJ1-6; D may be TRBD1 (5 bases). V lost 5 bases and J 10 bases, leaving 12 bases between the germline ends. The CDR3 runs 13 residues. The germline V gene has CDR1 SGHVS and CDR2 FQNEAQ. The chain's CDR3 is CASSQVRESPLHF. Here the CDR3 DNA reads TGTGCCAGCAGCCAAGTCAGGGAATCACCCCTCCACTTT.

The chain uses TRBV5-1 and TRBJ2-7; D perhaps matches TRBD1 (5 bases). Trimming took off 0 bases at V and 7 bases at J, with 14 bases between the two ends. CDR3 length: 14 residues. The germline V gene encodes CDR1 SGHRS and CDR2 YFSETQ. The CDR3 here is CASSLDPGFQEQYF. CDR3 DNA sequence: TGCGCCAGCAGCTTGGATCCAGGGTTCCAAGAGCAGTACTTC.

The chain joins TRBV6-1 to TRBJ2-1, with 7 bases that match TRBD2. Germline V gene sequence: CDR1 MNHNS, CDR2 SASEGT. The trim removed 2 bases at V and 8 bases at J, leaving 12 bases unmatched. There are 16 residues in the CDR3. The CDR3 region has the DNA TGTGCCAGCAGTGAATGGGAGGGGAGGGGTGCCTATGAGCAGTTCTTC. It yields the protein CASSEWEGRGAYEQFF.

This clone came up a few times. The V and J genes are TRBV5-1 and TRBJ2-6; 10 nucleotides agree with TRBD1. The germline CDR1 and CDR2 sequences are SGHRS and YFSETQ. The J segment lost 4 bases and the V segment lost 1 base, leaving 11 bases of the junction unmatched. The CDR3 consists of 19 residues. CDR3 region: CASSLRPGQGLTGANVLTF. CDR3 nucleotide sequence: TGCGCCAGCAGCTTGCGTCCGGGACAGGGGTTAACCGGGGCCAACGTCCTGACTTTC.

This clone has ten or more counts. CDR3 amino acids: CASSQGISAYEQYF. The CDR3 DNA sequence: TGTGCCAGCAGCCAAGGAATATCGGCCTACGAGCAGTACTTC. This sequence joins TRBV3-1 (or the pseudogene TRBV3-2) and TRBJ2-7; D not resolved. The CDR3 contains 14 residues. Germline CDR1 reads LGHDT; CDR2 reads YNNKEL (reference sequence). Trimming took off 1 base at V and 2 bases at J, with 9 bases between the two ends.

This clone was detected once. The chain is built from TRBV12-3 or TRBV12-4 and TRBJ1-2; D is unresolved. Between the trimmed V and J ends, which lost 3 bases and 5 bases, there was a span of 10 bases. CDR3 length equals 13 residues. The CDR3 sequence is CASSLSSRYGYTF. The CDR3, as DNA: TGTGCCAGCAGTTTGAGTTCACGTTATGGCTACACCTTC.

The chain carries TRBV4-1 and TRBJ1-5; D may be TRBD1 (5 bases). The CDR3 totals 15 residues. The V and J ends lost 4 bases and 5 bases respectively, with 15 bases between them. Germline V CDR1 and CDR2: MGHRA, YSYEKL. CDR3 coding DNA: TGCGCCAGCAGCCGTCTGGGGGGACCCTATCAGCCCCAGCATTTT. This sequence encodes CASSRLGGPYQPQHF.

Points on this clone: Other DNA variants within this sample encode the same CDR3. The chain carries TRBV28 and TRBJ1-5; 7 nucleotides match TRBD1. The CDR3 runs to 13 residues. Germline CDR1 MDHEN, CDR2 SYDVKM. The V gene end was trimmed by 2 bases and the J gene end by 7 bases; junction bases not matched to a gene: 2. The CDR3 reads CASSLDRDQPQHF. The CDR3 nucleotides read TGTGCCAGCAGTTTAGACAGGGACCAGCCCCAGCATTTT.

This clone was counted a single time. The V gene is TRBV18, the J gene TRBJ1-5; D gene ambiguous. Looked up from germline, CDR1 is KGHSH and CDR2 is LQKENI. The CDR3 is made up of 15 amino acids. Trimming took 3 bases from V and 5 from J, leaving 14 bases between them. The CDR3, as DNA: TGTGCCAGCTCACCCTCTTCCGACTCCGATCAGCCCCAGCATTTT. It is translated as CASSPSSDSDQPQHF.

The chain carries TRBV20-1 and TRBJ2-5; possible D gene TRBD1, 6 bases. Germline CDR1 is DFQATT and CDR2 is SNEGSKA (reference sequence). Between the trimmed V and J ends, which lost 4 bases and 4 bases, there was a span of 7 bases. CDR3 length: 11 amino acids. The CDR3 DNA reads as TGCAGTGCTAAACAGGGAGAGACCCAGTACTTC. Protein product: CSAKQGETQYF.

The count of this clone is one. The chain employs TRBV6-2 or TRBV6-3 and TRBJ1-1; 10 positions match TRBD1. Germline CDR1 and CDR2: MNHEY and SVGEGT. The CDR3 is 17 amino acids. The trim removed 2 bases at V and 3 bases at J, leaving 9 bases unmatched. DNA of the CDR3: TGTGCCAGCAGTTACCTCCGGGACAGGGGTGTATACACTGAAGCTTTCTTT. It encodes CASSYLRDRGVYTEAFF.

V usage is TRBV7-2 and J usage is TRBJ1-6; the D gene is possibly TRBD1 (6 bases). Germline V gives CDR1 SGHTA, CDR2 FQGNSA. Trimming took off 5 bases at V and 10 bases at J, with 21 bases between the two ends. This CDR3 has 16 amino acids. CDR3 sequence: CASSPTQGTTHSPLHF. Written as DNA, the CDR3 is TGTGCCAGCAGCCCGACGCAGGGGACGACTCACTCACCCCTCCACTTT.